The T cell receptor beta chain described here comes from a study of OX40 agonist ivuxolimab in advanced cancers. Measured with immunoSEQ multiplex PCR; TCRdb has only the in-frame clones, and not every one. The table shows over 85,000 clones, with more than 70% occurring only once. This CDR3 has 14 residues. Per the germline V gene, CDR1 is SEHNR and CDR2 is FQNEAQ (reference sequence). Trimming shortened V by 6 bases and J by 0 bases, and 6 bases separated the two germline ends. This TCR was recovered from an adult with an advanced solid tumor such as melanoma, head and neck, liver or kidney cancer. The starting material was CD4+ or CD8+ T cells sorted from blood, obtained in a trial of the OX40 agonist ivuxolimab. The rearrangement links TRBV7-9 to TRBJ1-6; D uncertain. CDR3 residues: CASRLSSYNSPLHF. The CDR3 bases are TGTGCCAGCAGACTGTCCTCCTATAATTCACCCCTCCACTTT.